The 2 T cell receptor beta chains presented below share a single source sample, sequenced in a study of T cells in Graves' hyperthyroidism and ophthalmopathy. Using RNA transcripts as the source, TCR beta CDR3 regions were amplified. The HTBI set primed first-round TCR CDR3 RT-PCR. TCRdb re-analysed the multiplex PCR reads in MiXCR, keeping a single row per CDR3 protein. The sample has around 570,000 distinct CDR3 sequences; just under 20% are singletons. The sample comprised blood. Receptors were obtained from a man in his forties with Graves' ophthalmopathy.

On this clonotype itself: An end of the junction does not agree with germline; a read error may underlie this. The rearrangement links TRBV11-2 to TRBJ2-3, with D possibly TRBD1 on 6 matching bases. There are 16 residues in the CDR3. In germline, CDR1 is SGHAT, CDR2 FQNNGV. The CDR3 coding sequence is TGTGCCAGCGGCTTAGTATGGGGGCGCCAAACAGATACGCAGTATTTT. It encodes CASGLVWGRQTDTQYF.

This clonotype was seen only a few times. The rearrangement links TRBV6-2 or TRBV6-3 to TRBJ1-5; possibly TRBD1 for D (6 bases). The CDR3 is 16 amino acids. Germline CDR1 reads MNHEY; CDR2 reads SVGEGT. V lost 0 bases, J lost 4 bases, and 13 bases lay in between. The chain's CDR3 is CASSYSQGFRNQPQHF. The CDR3 coding sequence is TGTGCCAGCAGTTACTCGCAGGGGTTCCGGAATCAGCCCCAGCATTTT.